What follows are 13 T cell receptor beta chains derived from one specimen sequenced in a study of blood T cell repertoires in COVID-19. Sequencing used immunoSEQ multiplex PCR; TCRdb keeps in-frame clones, though not all of them. The table has about 400,000 clones, roughly 88% seen once. Sequenced: PBMCs or T cells enriched from blood (not recorded which). These receptors were taken from a woman aged 35 to 49 with acute COVID-19.

V and J are TRBV5-4 and TRBJ2-7; TRBD2 is a possible D gene (5 bases). Trimming removed 5 bases from V and 0 bases from J, with 15 bases in between. This CDR3 has 15 amino acids. Germline V gene lookup returns CDR1 SGHNT and CDR2 YYREEE (reference sequence). CDR3 DNA sequence: TGTGCCAGCAGTTATTCGGGGTATAGCTCCTACGAGCAGTACTTC. Amino acids: CASSYSGYSSYEQYF.

The rearrangement links TRBV3-1 (or the pseudogene TRBV3-2) to TRBJ1-6; TRBD1 matches at 9 bases. This CDR3 is 14 amino acids long. V shed 6 bases and J 7 bases; nucleotides not matched to a gene: 4. Germline V lookup: CDR1 LGHDT, CDR2 YNNKEL (reference sequence). DNA for the CDR3: TGTGCCAGCAGACGAGGGACAGGGAATTCACCCCTCCACTTT. Translation: CASRRGTGNSPLHF.

V gene TRBV4-1 combines with J gene TRBJ1-2; D is ambiguous. CDR3 length: 13 residues. Germline-derived CDR1 and CDR2 are MGHRA and YSYEKL. V gave up 4 bases and J gave up 7 bases, with 13 bases separating them. In DNA form, the CDR3 reads TGCGCCAGCAGCCCCAATCACCCGAGTGGCTACACCTTC. The encoded protein is CASSPNHPSGYTF.

The chain recombines TRBV2 with TRBJ1-1, with 9 positions matching TRBD1. The CDR3 sequence is 15 residues long. The germline V gene has CDR1 SNHLY and CDR2 FYNNEI. Trimming took 6 bases from V and 6 from J; bases not matched to a gene: 11. The CDR3 DNA reads TGTGCCAGCAGGACGGGACAGGGAGGGGTCGCTGAAGCTTTCTTT. The encoded protein is CASRTGQGGVAEAFF.

The chain links TRBV7-8 to TRBJ1-1; D uncertain. V dropped 0 bases and J dropped 3 bases, with 11 bases sitting between them. This CDR3 contains 15 residues. Germline CDR1 is SGHVS and CDR2 is FQNEAQ. CDR3 sequence (DNA): TGTGCCAGCAGCTTAGCGCTTGTAGGAGACACTGAAGCTTTCTTT. Residues: CASSLALVGDTEAFF.

V gene TRBV5-1 combines with J gene TRBJ2-3; 7 positions agree with TRBD1. CDR1 and CDR2 (germline): SGHRS, YFSETQ. The junction had 9 bases not matched to a gene; V was cut back by 5 bases and J by 0 bases. The CDR3 spans 16 residues. CDR3 nucleotide sequence: TGCGCCAGCAGAAATCGACAGGGAATGAGCACAGATACGCAGTATTTT. Its translation is CASRNRQGMSTDTQYF. Filled out from reference TRBV5-1 and TRBJ2-3, the complete variable domain reads KAGVTQTPRYLIKTRGQQVTLSCSPISGHRSVSWYQQTPGQGLQFLFEYFSETQRNKGNFPGRFSGRQFSNSRSEMNVSTLELGDSALYLCASRNRQGMSTDTQYFGPGTRLTVL.

This chain connects TRBV4-2 to TRBJ2-5, with 9 bases matching TRBD2. The CDR3 length is 16 residues. V gave up 1 base and J gave up 5 bases; unmatched junction bases: 8. Germline CDR1 reads LGHNA; CDR2 reads YNFKEQ. The CDR3 nucleotides read TGTGCCAGCAGCCAAGGTCGATCTAGCGGGGATGAGACCCAGTACTTC. Amino acids: CASSQGRSSGDETQYF.

The genes are TRBV5-1 and TRBJ2-6, with D perhaps matching TRBD2 (5 bases). CDR1 SGHRS and CDR2 YFSETQ come from the germline V gene. The CDR3 consists of 17 residues. Trimming shortened V by 4 bases and J by 1 base, and 15 bases separated the two germline ends. CDR3 loop: CASSGGGGESGANVLTF. For the CDR3, the DNA is TGCGCCAGCAGCGGCGGAGGCGGTGAGTCTGGGGCCAACGTCCTGACTTTC.

This clone is a singleton in its sample. The rearrangement joins TRBV4-1 to TRBJ2-4; D may be TRBD1 (6 bases). CDR3 length: 16 residues. V was pared by 2 bases and J by 0 bases, with 11 bases between. Germline V CDR1 and CDR2: MGHRA, YSYEKL. The CDR3 is CASSQIWGLAKNIQYF. DNA for the CDR3: TGCGCCAGCAGCCAAATTTGGGGGCTAGCCAAAAACATTCAGTACTTC.

This clone was recorded a few times. The chain links TRBV10-3 to TRBJ2-5; TRBD1 matches at 8 bases. This CDR3 contains 13 residues. Germline lookup yields CDR1 ENHRY and CDR2 SYGVKD. V dropped 6 bases and J dropped 4; count of bases not matched to a gene: 4. The CDR3 spells CAISRGRGETQYF. CDR3 in DNA: TGTGCCATCAGCAGGGGGCGAGGAGAGACCCAGTACTTC.

This chain uses TRBV18 with TRBJ2-5, with 10 bases that match TRBD2. The CDR3 covers 15 residues. V trimming: 3 bases; J trimming: 0 bases; junction bases outside the gene matches: 1. Germline V CDR1 and CDR2: KGHSH, LQKENI. CDR3 loop: CASSPTSGNQETQYF. The CDR3 bases are TGTGCCAGCTCACCCACTAGCGGGAACCAAGAGACCCAGTACTTC.

The V call is TRBV27, the J call TRBJ1-2, with D maybe TRBD1 (5 bases). This CDR3 spans 16 amino acids. V gave up 2 bases and J gave up 4 bases, with 17 bases separating them. Germline assignment: CDR1 MNHEY and CDR2 SMNVEV (reference sequence). As DNA, the CDR3 is TGTGCCAGCAGTTTACGCCCCGCGGGGCCACCCTATGGCTACACCTTC. Translation: CASSLRPAGPPYGYTF.

The chain couples TRBV5-8 to TRBJ1-2; no clear D gene. CDR3 length equals 14 residues. V was trimmed by 6 bases and J by 6 bases, leaving 18 bases between them. Looked up from germline, CDR1 is SGHTS and CDR2 is YDEGEE. The CDR3 spells CASKPESGSDGYTF. The DNA for the CDR3 is TGTGCCAGCAAACCAGAATCCGGGTCAGATGGCTACACCTTC.